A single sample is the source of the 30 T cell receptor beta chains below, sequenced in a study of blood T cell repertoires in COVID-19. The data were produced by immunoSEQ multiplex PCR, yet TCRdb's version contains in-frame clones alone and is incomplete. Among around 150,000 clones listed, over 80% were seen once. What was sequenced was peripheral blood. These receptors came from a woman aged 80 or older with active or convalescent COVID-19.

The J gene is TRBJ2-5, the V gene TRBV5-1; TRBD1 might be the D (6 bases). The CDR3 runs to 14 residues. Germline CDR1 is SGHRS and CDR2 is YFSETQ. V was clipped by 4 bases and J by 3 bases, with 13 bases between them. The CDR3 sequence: CASSRTGFEETQYF. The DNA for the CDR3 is TGCGCCAGCAGCCGAACAGGGTTCGAAGAGACCCAGTACTTC. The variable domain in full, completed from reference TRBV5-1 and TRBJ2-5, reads KAGVTQTPRYLIKTRGQQVTLSCSPISGHRSVSWYQQTPGQGLQFLFEYFSETQRNKGNFPGRFSGRQFSNSRSEMNVSTLELGDSALYLCASSRTGFEETQYFGPGTRLLVL.

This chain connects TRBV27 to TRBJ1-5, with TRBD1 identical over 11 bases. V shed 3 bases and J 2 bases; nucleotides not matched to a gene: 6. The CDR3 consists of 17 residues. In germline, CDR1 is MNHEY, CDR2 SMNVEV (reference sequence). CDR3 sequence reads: CASSFGQGASGNQPQHF. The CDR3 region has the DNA TGTGCCAGCAGTTTTGGACAGGGGGCTTCCGGCAATCAGCCCCAGCATTTT.

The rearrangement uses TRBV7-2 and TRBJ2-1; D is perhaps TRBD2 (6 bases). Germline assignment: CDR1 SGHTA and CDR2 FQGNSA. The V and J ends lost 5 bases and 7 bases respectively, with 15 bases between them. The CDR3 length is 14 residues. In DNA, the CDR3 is TGTGCCAGCAGCCCCACGGGGGACCGAAATGAGCAGTTCTTC. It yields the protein CASSPTGDRNEQFF.

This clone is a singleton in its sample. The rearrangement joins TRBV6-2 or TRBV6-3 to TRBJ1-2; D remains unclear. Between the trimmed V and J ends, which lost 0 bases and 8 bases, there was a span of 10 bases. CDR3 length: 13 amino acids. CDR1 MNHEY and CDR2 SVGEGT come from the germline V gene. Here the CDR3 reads CASSYSEGLGYTF. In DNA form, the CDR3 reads TGTGCCAGCAGTTACTCGGAGGGTCTCGGCTACACCTTC.

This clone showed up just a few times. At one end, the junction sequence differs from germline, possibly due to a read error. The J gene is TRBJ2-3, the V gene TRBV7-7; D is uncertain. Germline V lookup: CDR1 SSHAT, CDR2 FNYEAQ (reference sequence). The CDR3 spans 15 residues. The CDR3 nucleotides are TGTGCTAGCAGCTTAGGTTCAGGCTACACAGATACGCAGTATTTT. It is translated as CASSLGSGYTDTQYF.

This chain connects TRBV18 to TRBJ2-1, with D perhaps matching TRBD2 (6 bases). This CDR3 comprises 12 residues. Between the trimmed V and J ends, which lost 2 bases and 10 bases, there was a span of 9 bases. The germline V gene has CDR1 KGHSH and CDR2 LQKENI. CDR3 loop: CASSPWGEEQFF. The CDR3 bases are TGTGCCAGCTCACCATGGGGGGAGGAGCAGTTCTTC.

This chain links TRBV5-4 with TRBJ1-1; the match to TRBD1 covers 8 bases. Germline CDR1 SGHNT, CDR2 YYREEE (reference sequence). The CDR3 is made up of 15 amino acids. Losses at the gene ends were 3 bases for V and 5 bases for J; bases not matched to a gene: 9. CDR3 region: CASSSGQGGLTEAFF. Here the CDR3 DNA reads TGTGCCAGCAGCTCTGGACAGGGTGGATTGACTGAAGCTTTCTTT.

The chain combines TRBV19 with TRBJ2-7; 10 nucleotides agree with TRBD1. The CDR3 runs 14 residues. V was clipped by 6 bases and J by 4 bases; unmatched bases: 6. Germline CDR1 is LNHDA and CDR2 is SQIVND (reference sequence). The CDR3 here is CASRLTGGTYEQYF. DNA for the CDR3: TGTGCCAGTAGATTGACAGGGGGCACGTACGAGCAGTACTTC.

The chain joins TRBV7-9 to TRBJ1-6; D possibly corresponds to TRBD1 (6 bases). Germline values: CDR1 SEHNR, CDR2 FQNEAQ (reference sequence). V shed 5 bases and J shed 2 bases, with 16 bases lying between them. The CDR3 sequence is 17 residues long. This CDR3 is CASSQMGAGAYNSPLHF. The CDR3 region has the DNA TGTGCCAGCAGCCAGATGGGGGCAGGGGCCTATAATTCACCCCTCCACTTT.

In DNA, the CDR3 is TGTGCCAACTCTCAGGGGGCAAATCAGCCCCAGCATTTT. It translates to CANSQGANQPQHF. The chain couples TRBV6-4 to TRBJ1-5, with 8 bases aligning to TRBD1. CDR1 and CDR2 from the germline V gene are MRHNA and SNTAGT. With 10 bases clipped from V and 4 bases from J, the junction kept 6 bases outside the gene matches. This CDR3 contains 13 residues.

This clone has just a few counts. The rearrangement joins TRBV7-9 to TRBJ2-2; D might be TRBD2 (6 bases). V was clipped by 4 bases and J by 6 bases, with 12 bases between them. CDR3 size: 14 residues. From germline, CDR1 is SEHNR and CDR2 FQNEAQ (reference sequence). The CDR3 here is CASSYGGIAGELFF. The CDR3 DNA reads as TGTGCCAGCAGCTACGGGGGTATCGCCGGGGAGCTGTTTTTT.

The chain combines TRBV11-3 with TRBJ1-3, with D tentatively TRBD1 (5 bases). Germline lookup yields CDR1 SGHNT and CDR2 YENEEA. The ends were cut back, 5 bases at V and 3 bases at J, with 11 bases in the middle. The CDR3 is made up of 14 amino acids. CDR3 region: CASSPDGGGNTIYF. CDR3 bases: TGTGCCAGCAGCCCGGACGGGGGTGGAAACACCATATATTTT. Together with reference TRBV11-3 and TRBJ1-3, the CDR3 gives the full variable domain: EAGVVQSPRYKIIEKKQPVAFWCNPISGHNTLYWYLQNLGQGPELLIRYENEEAVDDSQLPKDRFSAERLKGVDSTLKIQPAELGDSAVYLCASSPDGGGNTIYFGEGSWLTVV.

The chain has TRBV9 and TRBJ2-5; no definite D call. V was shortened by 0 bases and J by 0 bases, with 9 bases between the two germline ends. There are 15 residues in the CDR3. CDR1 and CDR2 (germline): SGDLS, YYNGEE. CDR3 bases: TGTGCCAGCAGCGTAGCGGCAGGAAACCAAGAGACCCAGTACTTC. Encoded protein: CASSVAAGNQETQYF. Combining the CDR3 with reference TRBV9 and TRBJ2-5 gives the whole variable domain DSGVTQTPKHLITATGQRVTLRCSPRSGDLSVYWYQQSLDQGLQFLIQYYNGEERAKGNILERFSAQQFPDLHSELNLSSLELGDSALYFCASSVAAGNQETQYFGPGTRLLVL.

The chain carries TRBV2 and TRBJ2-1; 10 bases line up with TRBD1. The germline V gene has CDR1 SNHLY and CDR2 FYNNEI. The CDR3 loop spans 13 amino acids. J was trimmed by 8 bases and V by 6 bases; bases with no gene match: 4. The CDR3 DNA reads TGTGCCAGCAGGGGGACAGGGGCGGATGAGCAGTTCTTC. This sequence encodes CASRGTGADEQFF.

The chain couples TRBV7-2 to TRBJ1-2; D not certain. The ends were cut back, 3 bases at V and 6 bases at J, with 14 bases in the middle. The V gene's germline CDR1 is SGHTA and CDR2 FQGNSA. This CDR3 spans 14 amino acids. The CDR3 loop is CASSLAGLGDGYTF. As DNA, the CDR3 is TGTGCCAGCAGCTTGGCCGGACTCGGGGATGGCTACACCTTC.

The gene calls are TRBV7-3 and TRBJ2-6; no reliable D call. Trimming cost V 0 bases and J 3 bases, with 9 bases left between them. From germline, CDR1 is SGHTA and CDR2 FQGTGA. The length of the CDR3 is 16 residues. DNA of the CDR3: TGTGCCAGCAGCTTAACGTCCGGGTATGGGGCCAACGTCCTGACTTTC. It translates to CASSLTSGYGANVLTF.

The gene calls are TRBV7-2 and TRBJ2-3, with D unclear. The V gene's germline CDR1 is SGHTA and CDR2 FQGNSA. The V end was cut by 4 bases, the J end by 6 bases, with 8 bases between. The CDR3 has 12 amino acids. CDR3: CASSSQSDTQYF. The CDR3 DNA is TGTGCCAGCAGCTCACAATCTGATACGCAGTATTTT.

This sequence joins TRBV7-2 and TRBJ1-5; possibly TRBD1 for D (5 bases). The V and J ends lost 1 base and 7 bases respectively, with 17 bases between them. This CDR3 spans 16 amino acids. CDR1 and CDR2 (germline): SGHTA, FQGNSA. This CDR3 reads CASSLVAQGQGQPQHF. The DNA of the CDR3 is TGTGCCAGCAGCTTAGTGGCCCAGGGCCAAGGCCAGCCCCAGCATTTT.

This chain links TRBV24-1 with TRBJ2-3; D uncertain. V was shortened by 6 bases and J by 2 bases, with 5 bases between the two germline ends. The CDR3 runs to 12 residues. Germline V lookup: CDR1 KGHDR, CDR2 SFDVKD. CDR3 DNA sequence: TGTGCCACCAGTACAGACACAGATACGCAGTATTTT. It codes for CATSTDTDTQYF.

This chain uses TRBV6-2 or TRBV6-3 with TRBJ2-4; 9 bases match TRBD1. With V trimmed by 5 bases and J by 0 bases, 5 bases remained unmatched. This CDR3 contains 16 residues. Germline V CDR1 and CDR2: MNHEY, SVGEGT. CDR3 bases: TGTGCCAGCAGTACCCCGGGACAGGGAGCCAAAAACATTCAGTACTTC. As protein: CASSTPGQGAKNIQYF.

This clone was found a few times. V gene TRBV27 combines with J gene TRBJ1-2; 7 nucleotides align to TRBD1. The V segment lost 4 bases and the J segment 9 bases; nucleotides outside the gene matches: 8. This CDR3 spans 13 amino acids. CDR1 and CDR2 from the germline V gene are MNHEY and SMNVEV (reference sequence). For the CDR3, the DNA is TGTGCCAGCAGTTCCCAGGGGGTGAGGAGCTACACCTTC. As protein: CASSSQGVRSYTF.

The CDR3 coding sequence is TGTGCCTCCGGGGGACAGGGTAATCAGCCCCAGCATTTT. Amino acids: CASGGQGNQPQHF. The gene calls are TRBV19 and TRBJ1-5; 9 nucleotides match TRBD1. After removal of 11 bases from V and 4 bases from J, the junction contained 6 bases not matched to a gene. From germline, CDR1 is LNHDA and CDR2 SQIVND (reference sequence). The CDR3 totals 13 residues.

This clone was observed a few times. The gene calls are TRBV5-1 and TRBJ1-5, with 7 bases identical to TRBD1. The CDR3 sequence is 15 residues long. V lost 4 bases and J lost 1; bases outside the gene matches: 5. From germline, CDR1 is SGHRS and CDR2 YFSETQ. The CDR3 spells CASSLGQSSNQPQHF. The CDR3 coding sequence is TGCGCCAGCAGCCTGGGACAGAGCAGCAATCAGCCCCAGCATTTT. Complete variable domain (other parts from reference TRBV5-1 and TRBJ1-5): KAGVTQTPRYLIKTRGQQVTLSCSPISGHRSVSWYQQTPGQGLQFLFEYFSETQRNKGNFPGRFSGRQFSNSRSEMNVSTLELGDSALYLCASSLGQSSNQPQHFGDGTRLSIL.

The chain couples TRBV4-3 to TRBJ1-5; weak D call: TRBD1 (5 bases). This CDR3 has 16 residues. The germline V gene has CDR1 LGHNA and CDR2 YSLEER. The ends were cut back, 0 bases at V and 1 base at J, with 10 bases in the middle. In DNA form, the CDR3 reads TGCGCCAGCAGCCAAGAAGCAGGGTTCAGCAATCAGCCCCAGCATTTT. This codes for CASSQEAGFSNQPQHF.

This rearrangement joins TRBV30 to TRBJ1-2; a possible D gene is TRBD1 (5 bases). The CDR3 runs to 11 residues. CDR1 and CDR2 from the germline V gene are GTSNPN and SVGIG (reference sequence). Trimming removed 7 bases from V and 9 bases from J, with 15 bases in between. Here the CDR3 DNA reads TGTGCCTCCGAAGGCAGGGCGAGCTACACCTTC. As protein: CASEGRASYTF.

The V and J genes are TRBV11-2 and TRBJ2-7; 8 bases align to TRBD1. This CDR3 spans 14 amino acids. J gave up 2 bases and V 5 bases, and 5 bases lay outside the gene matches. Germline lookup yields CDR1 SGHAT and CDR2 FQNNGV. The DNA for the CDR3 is TGTGCCAGCAGCCTCCGACAGGGGACCTACGAGCAGTACTTC. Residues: CASSLRQGTYEQYF.

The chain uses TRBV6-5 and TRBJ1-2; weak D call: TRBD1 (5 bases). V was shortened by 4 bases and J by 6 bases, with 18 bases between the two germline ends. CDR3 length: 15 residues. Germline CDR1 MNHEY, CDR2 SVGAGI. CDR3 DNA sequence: TGTGCCAGCAGTTCCGGCGGGACGGTTCTTGATGGCTACACCTTC. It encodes CASSSGGTVLDGYTF.

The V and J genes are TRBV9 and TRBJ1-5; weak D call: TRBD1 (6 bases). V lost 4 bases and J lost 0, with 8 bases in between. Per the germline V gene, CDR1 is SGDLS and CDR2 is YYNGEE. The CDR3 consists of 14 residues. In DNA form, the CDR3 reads TGTGCCAGCAGCCTGGACAGTAGCAATCAGCCCCAGCATTTT. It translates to CASSLDSSNQPQHF.

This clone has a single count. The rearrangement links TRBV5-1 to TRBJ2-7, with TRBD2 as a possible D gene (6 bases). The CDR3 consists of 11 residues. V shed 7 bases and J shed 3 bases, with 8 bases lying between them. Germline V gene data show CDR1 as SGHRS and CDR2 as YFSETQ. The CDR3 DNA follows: TGCGCCAGCCGGGGGAGCTACGAGCAGTACTTC. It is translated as CASRGSYEQYF.

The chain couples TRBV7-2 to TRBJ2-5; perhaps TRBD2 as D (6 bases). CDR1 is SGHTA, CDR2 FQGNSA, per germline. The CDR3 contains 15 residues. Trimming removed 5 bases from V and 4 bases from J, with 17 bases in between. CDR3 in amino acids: CASSPAPGAGETQYF. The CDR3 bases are TGTGCCAGCAGCCCCGCCCCGGGAGCCGGAGAGACCCAGTACTTC.